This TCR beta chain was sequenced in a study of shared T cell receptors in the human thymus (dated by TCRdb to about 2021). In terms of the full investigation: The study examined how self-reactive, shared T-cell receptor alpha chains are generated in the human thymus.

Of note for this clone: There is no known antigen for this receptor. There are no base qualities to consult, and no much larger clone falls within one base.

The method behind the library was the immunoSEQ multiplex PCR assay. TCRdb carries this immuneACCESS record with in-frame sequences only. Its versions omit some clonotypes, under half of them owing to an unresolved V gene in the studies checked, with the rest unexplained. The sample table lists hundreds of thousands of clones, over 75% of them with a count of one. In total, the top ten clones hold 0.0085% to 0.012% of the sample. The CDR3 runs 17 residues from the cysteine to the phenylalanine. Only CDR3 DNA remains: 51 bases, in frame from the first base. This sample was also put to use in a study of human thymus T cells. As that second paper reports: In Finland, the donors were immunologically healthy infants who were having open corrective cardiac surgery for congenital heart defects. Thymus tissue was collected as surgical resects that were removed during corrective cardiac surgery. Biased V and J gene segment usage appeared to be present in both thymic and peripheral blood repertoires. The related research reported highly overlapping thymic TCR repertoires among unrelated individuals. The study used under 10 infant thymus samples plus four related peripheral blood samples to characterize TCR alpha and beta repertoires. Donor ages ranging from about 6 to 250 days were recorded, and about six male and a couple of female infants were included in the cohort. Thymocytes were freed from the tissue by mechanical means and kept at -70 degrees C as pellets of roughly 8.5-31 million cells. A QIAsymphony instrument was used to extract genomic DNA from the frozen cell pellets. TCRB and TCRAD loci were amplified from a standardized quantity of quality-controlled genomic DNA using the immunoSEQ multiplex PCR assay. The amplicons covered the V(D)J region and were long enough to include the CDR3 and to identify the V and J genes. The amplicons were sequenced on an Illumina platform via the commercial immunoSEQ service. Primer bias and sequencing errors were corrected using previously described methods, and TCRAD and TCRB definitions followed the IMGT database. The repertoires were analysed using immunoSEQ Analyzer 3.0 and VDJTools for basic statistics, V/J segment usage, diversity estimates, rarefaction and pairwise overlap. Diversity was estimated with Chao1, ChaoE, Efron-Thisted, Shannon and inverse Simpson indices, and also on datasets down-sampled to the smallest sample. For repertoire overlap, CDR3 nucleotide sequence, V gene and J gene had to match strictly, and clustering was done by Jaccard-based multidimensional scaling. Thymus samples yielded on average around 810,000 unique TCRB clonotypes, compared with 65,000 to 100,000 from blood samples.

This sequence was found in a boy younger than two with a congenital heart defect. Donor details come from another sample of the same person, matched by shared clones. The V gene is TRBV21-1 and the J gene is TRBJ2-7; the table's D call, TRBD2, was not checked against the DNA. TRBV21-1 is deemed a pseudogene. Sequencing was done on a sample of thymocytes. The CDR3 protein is CASSKRGPSGSSYEQYF. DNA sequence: TGTGCCAGCAGCAAAAGGGGGCCTAGCGGGAGCTCCTACGAGCAGTACTTC.